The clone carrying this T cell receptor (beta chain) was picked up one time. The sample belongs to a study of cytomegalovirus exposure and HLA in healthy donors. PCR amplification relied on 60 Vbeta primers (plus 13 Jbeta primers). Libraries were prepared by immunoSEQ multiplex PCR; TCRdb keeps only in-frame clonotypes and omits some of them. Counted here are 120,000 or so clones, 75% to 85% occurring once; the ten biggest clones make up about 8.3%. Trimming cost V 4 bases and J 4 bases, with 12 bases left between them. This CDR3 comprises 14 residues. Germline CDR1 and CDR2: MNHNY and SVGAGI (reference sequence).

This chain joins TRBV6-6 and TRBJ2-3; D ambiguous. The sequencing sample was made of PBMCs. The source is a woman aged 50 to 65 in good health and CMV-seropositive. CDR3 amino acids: CASSSLVMADTQYF. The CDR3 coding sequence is TGTGCCAGCAGTTCGCTAGTTATGGCAGATACGCAGTATTTT.